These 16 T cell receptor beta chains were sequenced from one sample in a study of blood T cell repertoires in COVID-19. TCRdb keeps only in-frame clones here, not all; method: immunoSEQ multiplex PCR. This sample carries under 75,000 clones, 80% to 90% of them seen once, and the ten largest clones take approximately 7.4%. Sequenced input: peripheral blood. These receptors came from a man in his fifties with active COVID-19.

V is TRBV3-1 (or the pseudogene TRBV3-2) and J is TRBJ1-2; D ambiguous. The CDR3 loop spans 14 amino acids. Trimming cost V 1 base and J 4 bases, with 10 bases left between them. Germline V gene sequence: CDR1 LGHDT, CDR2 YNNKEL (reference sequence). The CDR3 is CASSQVSTSYGYTF. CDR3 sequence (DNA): TGTGCCAGCAGCCAAGTGTCTACTTCCTATGGCTACACCTTC.

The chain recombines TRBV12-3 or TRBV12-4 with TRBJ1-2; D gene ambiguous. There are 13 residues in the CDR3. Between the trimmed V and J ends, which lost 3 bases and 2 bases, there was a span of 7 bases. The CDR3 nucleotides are TGTGCCAGCAGTTTTAGGCGGAACTATGGCTACACCTTC. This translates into CASSFRRNYGYTF.

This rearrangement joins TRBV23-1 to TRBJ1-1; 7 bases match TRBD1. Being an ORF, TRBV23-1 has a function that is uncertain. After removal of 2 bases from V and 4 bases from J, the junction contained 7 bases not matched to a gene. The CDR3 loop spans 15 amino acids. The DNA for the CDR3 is TGCGCCAGCAGTCAAGTTACAGGGGCGTCCACTGAAGCTTTCTTT. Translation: CASSQVTGASTEAFF.

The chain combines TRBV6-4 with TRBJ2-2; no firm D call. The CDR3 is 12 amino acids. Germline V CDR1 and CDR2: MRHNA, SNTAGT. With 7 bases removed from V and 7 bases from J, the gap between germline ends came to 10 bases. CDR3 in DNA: TGTGCCAGCACCCTACCGGGCGGGGAGCTGTTTTTT. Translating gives CASTLPGGELFF.

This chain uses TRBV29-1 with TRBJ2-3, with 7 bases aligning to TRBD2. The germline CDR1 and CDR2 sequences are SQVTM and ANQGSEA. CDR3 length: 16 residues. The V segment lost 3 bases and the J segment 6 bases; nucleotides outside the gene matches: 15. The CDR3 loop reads CSVEGVAGRQGDTQYF. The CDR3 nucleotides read TGCAGCGTTGAGGGAGTAGCGGGCCGACAAGGGGATACGCAGTATTTT.

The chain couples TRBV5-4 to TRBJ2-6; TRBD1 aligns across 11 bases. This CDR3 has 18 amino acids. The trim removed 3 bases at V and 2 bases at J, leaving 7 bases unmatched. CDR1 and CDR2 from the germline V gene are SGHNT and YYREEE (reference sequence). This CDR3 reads CASSSTGQGVTGANVLTF. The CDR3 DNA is TGTGCCAGCAGCTCTACGGGACAGGGGGTAACTGGGGCCAACGTCCTGACTTTC. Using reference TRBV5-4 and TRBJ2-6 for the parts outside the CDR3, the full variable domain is ETGVTQSPTHLIKTRGQQVTLRCSSQSGHNTVSWYQQALGQGPQFIFQYYREEENGRGNFPPRFSGLQFPNYSSELNVNALELDDSALYLCASSSTGQGVTGANVLTFGAGSRLTVL.

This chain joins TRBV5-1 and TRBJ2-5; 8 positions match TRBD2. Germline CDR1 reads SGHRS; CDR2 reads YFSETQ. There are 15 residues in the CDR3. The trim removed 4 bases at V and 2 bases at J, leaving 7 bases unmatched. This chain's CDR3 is CASSPQTGGQETQYF. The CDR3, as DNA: TGCGCCAGCAGCCCGCAGACGGGGGGGCAAGAGACCCAGTACTTC.

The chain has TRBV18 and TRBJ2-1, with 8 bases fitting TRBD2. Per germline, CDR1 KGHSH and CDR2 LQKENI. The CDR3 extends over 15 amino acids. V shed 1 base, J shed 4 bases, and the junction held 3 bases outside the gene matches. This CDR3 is CASSPLAGGYNEQFF. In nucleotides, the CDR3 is TGTGCCAGCTCACCACTTGCGGGGGGATACAATGAGCAGTTCTTC.

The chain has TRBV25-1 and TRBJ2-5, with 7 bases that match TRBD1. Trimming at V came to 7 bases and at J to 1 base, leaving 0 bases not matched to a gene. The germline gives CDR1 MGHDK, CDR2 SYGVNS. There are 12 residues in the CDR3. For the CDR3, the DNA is TGTGCCAGCAACAGGGGCCAAGAGACCCAGTACTTC. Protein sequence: CASNRGQETQYF.

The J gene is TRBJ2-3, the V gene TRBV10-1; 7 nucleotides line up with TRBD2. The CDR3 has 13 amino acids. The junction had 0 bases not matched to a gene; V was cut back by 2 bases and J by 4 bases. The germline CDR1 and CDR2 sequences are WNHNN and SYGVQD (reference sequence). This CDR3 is CASSEGLADTQYF. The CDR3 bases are TGCGCCAGCAGTGAGGGACTAGCAGATACGCAGTATTTT.

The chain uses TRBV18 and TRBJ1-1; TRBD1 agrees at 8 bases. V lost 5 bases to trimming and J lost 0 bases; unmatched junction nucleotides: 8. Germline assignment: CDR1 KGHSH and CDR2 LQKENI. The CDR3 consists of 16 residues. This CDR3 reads CASSATTGVVNTEAFF. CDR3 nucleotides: TGTGCCAGCTCAGCAACGACAGGGGTGGTGAACACTGAAGCTTTCTTT.

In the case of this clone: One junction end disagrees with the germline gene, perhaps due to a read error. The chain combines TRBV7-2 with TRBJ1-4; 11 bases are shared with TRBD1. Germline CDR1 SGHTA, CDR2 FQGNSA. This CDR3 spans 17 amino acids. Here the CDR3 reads CASSLGWTGGKNVKLFF. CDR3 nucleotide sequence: TGTGCCAGCAGCTTAGGGTGGACAGGGGGCAAAAATGTAAAACTGTTTTTT.

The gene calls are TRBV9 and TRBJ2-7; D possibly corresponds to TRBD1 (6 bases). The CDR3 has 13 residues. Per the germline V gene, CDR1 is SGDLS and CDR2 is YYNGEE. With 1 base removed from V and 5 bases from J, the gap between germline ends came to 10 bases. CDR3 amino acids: CASSVTGFHEQYF. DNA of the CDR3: TGTGCCAGCAGCGTAACAGGGTTCCACGAGCAGTACTTC.

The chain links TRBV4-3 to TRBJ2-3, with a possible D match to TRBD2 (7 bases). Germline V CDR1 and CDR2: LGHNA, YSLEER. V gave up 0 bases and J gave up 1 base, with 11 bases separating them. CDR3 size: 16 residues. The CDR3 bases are TGCGCCAGCAGCCAAGATAAAGGGGGGGGCACAGATACGCAGTATTTT. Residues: CASSQDKGGGTDTQYF.

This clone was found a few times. CDR3 nucleotides: TGTGCCAGCAGTTTTCGGGGAACGGAGCATTCACCCCTCCACTTT. Translated: CASSFRGTEHSPLHF. This chain links TRBV27 with TRBJ1-6, with D unresolved. From germline, CDR1 is MNHEY and CDR2 SMNVEV (reference sequence). With 3 bases removed from V and 8 bases from J, the gap between germline ends came to 14 bases. The CDR3 extends over 15 amino acids.

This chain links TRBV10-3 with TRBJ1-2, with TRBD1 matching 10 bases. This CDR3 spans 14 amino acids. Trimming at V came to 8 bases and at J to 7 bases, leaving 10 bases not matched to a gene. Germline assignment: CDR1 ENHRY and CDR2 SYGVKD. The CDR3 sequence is CAIGVRDRGIGYTF. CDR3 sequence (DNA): TGTGCCATCGGGGTGCGGGACAGGGGAATTGGCTACACCTTC.